The present TCR beta chain was sequenced within a study of cytomegalovirus exposure and HLA in healthy donors. Study findings and constraints: A later examination showed that TCR association rates differed by HLA locus, with DRB1 most and HLA-C fewest. Accounts indicate the classifier identified cytomegalovirus status with strong specificity and sensitivity. The study reported that TCR beta sequences accurately predicted HLA-A and HLA-B alleles in most subjects.

Researchers ran the PCR with 60 Vbeta and 13 Jbeta primers. Using immunoSEQ multiplex PCR, the repertoire was profiled, and TCRdb retains in-frame clones only, with some absent. The sample has 150,000 to 200,000 clones, roughly 87% seen once; the top ten hold 0.2% to 0.3%. Note on this clone: Its antigen remains unknown.

CDR3 length: 16 residues. V lost 0 bases to trimming and J lost 3 bases, with 15 bases between them. Germline assignment: CDR1 SGHRS and CDR2 YFSETQ. Sampled while nominally healthy, donors likely had unrecorded immune exposures. Sequencing was performed on PBMCs. The chain couples TRBV5-1 to TRBJ2-5; a weak D match, TRBD2 (6 bases). The sequence was obtained from a girl younger than two in good health and CMV-seronegative. The CDR3 region has the DNA TGCGCCAGCAGCTTGGCACCGGGTGGGGGGAAAGAGACCCAGTACTTC. Its protein is CASSLAPGGGKETQYF.